The present T cell receptor (beta chain) was sequenced within a study of shared clonotypes between healthy human individuals. Study at large: The donor group consisted of two women and a few men, aged 18 to 49.

Deep was the level used in running the assay. Several immunoSEQ plates received, in even portions, the genomic DNA of each subset. The data were produced by immunoSEQ multiplex PCR, yet TCRdb's version contains in-frame clones alone and is incomplete. The sample records fewer than 550,000 clones, roughly 85% being singletons. This TCR was sampled from a woman aged 40 to 50 in good health. Some clones in this sample may be carry-over from other donors' samples. Sequencing was done on a sample of PBMCs.

The CDR3 DNA sequence: TGTGCCAGCAGCGTAATGATGACTAGCACAGATACGCAGTATTTT. It encodes CASSVMMTSTDTQYF. The J gene is TRBJ2-3, the V gene TRBV9, with D unclear. The length of the CDR3 is 15 residues. Germline-derived CDR1 and CDR2 are SGDLS and YYNGEE. The V gene lost 1 base and the J gene lost 0 bases, with 9 bases spanning the gap.